The sample holds one count of the clone carrying this TCR beta chain. This entry is derived from a study of blood T cell repertoires in COVID-19. Study-wide context: Acute and convalescent COVID-19 specimens originated in the United States, Italy and Spain.

Per the original methods: The assay estimated nucleated cells by amplifying reference gene primers. TCRdb keeps only in-frame clones here, not all; method: immunoSEQ multiplex PCR. V, J and clone size reflect that table, while D and trimming were determined from the DNA. The sample has over 350,000 clones, 87% seen once. Enrolled through a virtual design, the participants were between roughly 18 and 95 years of age and came from about two dozen US areas. Self-reported history from a screening survey and questionnaire set each donor's cohort. The germline gives CDR1 SGHTA, CDR2 FQGNSA. The CDR3 is 18 residues long. Trimming left V 1 base short and J 0 bases short, with 15 bases between.

Sequenced sample: PBMCs or T cells enriched from blood (not recorded which). The clonotype was recovered from a woman aged 18-30 years with acute COVID-19. The chain is built from TRBV7-2 and TRBJ2-2; D is undetermined. DNA for the CDR3: TGTGCCAGCAGCTTAGGAGTCGGTGTCATTTCGAACACCGGGGAGCTGTTTTTT. Translating gives CASSLGVGVISNTGELFF.